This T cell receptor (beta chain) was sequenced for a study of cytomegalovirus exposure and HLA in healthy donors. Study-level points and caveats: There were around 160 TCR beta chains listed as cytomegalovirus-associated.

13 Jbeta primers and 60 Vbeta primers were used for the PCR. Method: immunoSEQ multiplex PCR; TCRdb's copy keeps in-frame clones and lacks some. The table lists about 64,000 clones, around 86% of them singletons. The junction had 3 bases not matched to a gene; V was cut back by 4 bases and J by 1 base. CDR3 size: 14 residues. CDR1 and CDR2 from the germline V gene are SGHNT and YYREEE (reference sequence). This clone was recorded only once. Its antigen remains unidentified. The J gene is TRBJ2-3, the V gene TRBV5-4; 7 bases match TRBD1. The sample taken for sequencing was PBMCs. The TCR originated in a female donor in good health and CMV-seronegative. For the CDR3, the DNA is TGTGCCAGCAGCCTGCAGGGGGGCACAGATACGCAGTATTTT. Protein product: CASSLQGGTDTQYF.